This TCR beta chain is drawn from a study of blood T cell repertoires in COVID-19. As for the study in general: Spain, Italy and the United States supplied samples that represented acute and convalescent COVID-19. T cells, B-cell-depleted T cells, or PBMCs supplied cDNA or gDNA.

Authors' methods: Quantification of nucleated cells was approximated via reference gene primer amplification. Assay used: immunoSEQ multiplex PCR; TCRdb lists only in-frame clones, some missing. That table gives V, J and clone size, and the DNA gave D and trimming. Of tens of thousands of clones detected, 89% appear once; the ten largest clones hold 3% to 4%. The CDR3 totals 12 residues. Losses at the gene ends were 8 bases for V and 2 bases for J; bases not matched to a gene: 0. In germline, CDR1 is MDHEN, CDR2 SYDVKM. The sequence came from a woman aged 70-85 years with acute or convalescent COVID-19. The sequenced sample was peripheral blood. The chain joins TRBV28 to TRBJ1-5, with 7 bases fitting TRBD1. The CDR3 coding sequence is TGTGCCAGCGACAGGGGCAATCAGCCCCAGCATTTT. Its protein is CASDRGNQPQHF.